The 21 T cell receptor beta chains below come from one sample, sequenced in a study of T cells after yellow fever vaccination. TCRdb re-derived calls from the 5' RACE reads in MiXCR, one entry per CDR3 protein. The repertoire holds 300,000 or so distinct CDR3 sequences, with 8.1% as singletons. The specimen comprised PBMCs, sampled more than 40 days after the first yellow fever vaccination. The receptors here all came from a man between 18 and 35 years old who received the YFV17D yellow fever vaccine.

V and J are TRBV24-1 and TRBJ2-2; D unclear. CDR3 size: 14 residues. In germline, CDR1 is KGHDR, CDR2 SFDVKD. V was pared by 7 bases and J by 0 bases, with 8 bases between. This CDR3 is CATSRSTNTGELFF. In nucleotides, the CDR3 is TGTGCCACCAGCCGGTCTACGAACACCGGGGAGCTGTTTTTT.

The chain employs TRBV3-1 and TRBJ2-3; D may be TRBD1 or TRBD2 (5 bases each). Looked up from germline, CDR1 is LGHDT and CDR2 is YNNKEL (reference sequence). V was clipped by 4 bases and J by 7 bases, with 12 bases between them. The CDR3 extends over 13 amino acids. The CDR3, as DNA: TGTGCCAGCAGCCGCCGGGACGGATATACGCAGTATTTT. Translating it yields CASSRRDGYTQYF.

In this sample, this clonotype turned up a few times. J is TRBJ2-7 and V is TRBV7-2; 7 nucleotides match TRBD1. The CDR3 consists of 13 residues. Germline CDR1 SGHTA, CDR2 FQGNSA. V lost 3 bases and J lost 5; bases outside the gene matches: 4. The CDR3 protein is CASSFDRVHEQYV. The CDR3 region has the DNA TGTGCCAGCAGCTTCGACAGGGTTCACGAGCAGTACGTC.

This clonotype was picked up a small number of times. The rearrangement links TRBV5-1 to TRBJ2-2; D gene ambiguous. The germline V and J ends were trimmed by 4 bases and 0 bases, with 10 bases remaining between them. This CDR3 spans 15 amino acids. Germline V lookup: CDR1 SGHRS, CDR2 YFSETQ. The DNA for the CDR3 is TGCGCCAGCAGCCTAACGGCCACGAACACCGGGGAGCTGTTTTTT. This codes for CASSLTATNTGELFF.

This clonotype was counted between two and nine times. The genes are TRBV4-1 and TRBJ2-2; 13 bases are shared with TRBD2. This CDR3 has 15 residues. In germline, CDR1 is MGHRA, CDR2 YSYEKL. The V segment lost 5 bases and the J segment 6 bases; nucleotides outside the gene matches: 3. This CDR3 is CASSGTSGGAGELFF. CDR3 DNA sequence: TGCGCCAGCAGCGGAACTAGCGGGGGGGCCGGGGAGCTGTTTTTT.

The chain is built from TRBV5-1 and TRBJ1-2, with D perhaps matching TRBD1 (6 bases). V gave up 4 bases and J gave up 4 bases, with 26 bases separating them. This CDR3 is built from 18 residues. The germline CDR1 and CDR2 sequences are SGHRS and YFSETQ. The CDR3 DNA is TGCGCCAGCAGCACTAAACCGGCGGGCCTACAGGGCCCCTATGGCTACACCTTC. Translating gives CASSTKPAGLQGPYGYTF.

This clonotype was observed a few times. In DNA form, the CDR3 reads TGTGCCAGCAGCTTTAGCGGGGGGGAGGGGAGGTTCTTC. This translates into CASSFSGGEGRFF. The chain uses TRBV7-2 and TRBJ2-1; the match to TRBD2 covers 11 bases. Germline trimming cut 3 bases from V and 15 bases from J; bases unmatched to any gene: 7. Germline CDR1 SGHTA, CDR2 FQGNSA. This CDR3 comprises 13 residues.

In this sample, this clonotype turned up a few times. CDR3 region: CASRPGTSIEQYV. CDR3 sequence (DNA): TGTGCCAGCAGGCCCGGGACTAGTATCGAGCAGTACGTC. V and J are TRBV6-1 and TRBJ2-7; the match to TRBD2 covers 8 bases. Germline CDR1 reads MNHNS; CDR2 reads SASEGT. V gave up 6 bases and J gave up 6 bases; unmatched junction bases: 7. CDR3 length equals 13 residues.

This clonotype was seen at least ten times. V usage is TRBV7-8 and J usage is TRBJ2-1; 11 bases are shared with TRBD2. The CDR3 totals 18 residues. CDR1 SGHVS and CDR2 FQNEAQ come from the germline V gene. Losses at the gene ends were 5 bases for V and 7 bases for J; bases not matched to a gene: 16. The DNA for the CDR3 is TGTGCCAGCAGCCAAAAGTGGAGGGCTAGCGGGGGGTGGAATGAGCAGTTCTTC. It yields the protein CASSQKWRASGGWNEQFF.

V gene TRBV30 combines with J gene TRBJ1-2; D unresolved. This CDR3 contains 14 residues. Trimming left V 4 bases short and J 8 bases short, with 20 bases between. From germline, CDR1 is GTSNPN and CDR2 SVGIG (reference sequence). The CDR3 region is CAWTALHGRGGYTF. CDR3 nucleotide sequence: TGTGCCTGGACCGCCCTCCACGGACGAGGAGGCTACACCTTC.

The chain links TRBV7-9 to TRBJ1-2, with 8 positions matching TRBD1. Germline V gene lookup returns CDR1 SEHNR and CDR2 FQNEAQ (reference sequence). The J segment lost 8 bases and the V segment lost 5 bases, leaving 4 bases of the junction unmatched. The CDR3 has 12 residues. CDR3 amino acids: CASSATGDGYTF. The CDR3 DNA is TGTGCCAGCAGCGCGACAGGGGACGGCTACACCTTC.

This clonotype was observed a handful of times. The chain joins TRBV29-1 to TRBJ1-5; 8 bases agree with TRBD1. V shed 7 bases and J 5 bases; nucleotides not matched to a gene: 4. The CDR3 length is 12 residues. Germline V gives CDR1 SQVTM, CDR2 ANQGSEA. The CDR3 nucleotides are TGCAGCGCAGGACAGGGACATCAGCCCCAGCATTTT. Protein sequence: CSAGQGHQPQHF.

This chain joins TRBV20-1 and TRBJ2-3, with D hard to call. V was shortened by 3 bases and J by 6 bases, with 10 bases between the two germline ends. Germline values: CDR1 DFQATT, CDR2 SNEGSKA (reference sequence). CDR3 length: 12 residues. The CDR3 sequence is CSASAWRDTQYF. Written as DNA, the CDR3 is TGCAGTGCTAGCGCCTGGCGGGATACGCAGTATTTT.

The V call is TRBV18, the J call TRBJ1-1, with a possible D match to TRBD1 (6 bases). Per the germline V gene, CDR1 is KGHSH and CDR2 is LQKENI. The length of the CDR3 is 13 residues. Trimming stripped 3 bases from V and 13 bases from J, with 18 bases between. The CDR3 DNA sequence: TGTGCCAGCTCACCCTCGGACAGCCGAGGGGTTTTCTTT. Its protein is CASSPSDSRGVFF. The full variable domain, in which reference TRBV18 and TRBJ1-1 provide the parts outside the CDR3, is NAGVMQNPRHLVRRRGQEARLRCSPMKGHSHVYWYRQLPEEGLKFMVYLQKENIIDESGMPKERFSAEFPKEGPSILRIQQVVRGDSAAYFCASSPSDSRGVFFGQGTRLTVV.

The chain is built from TRBV4-1 and TRBJ2-1; TRBD2 matches at 9 bases. This CDR3 spans 18 amino acids. Unmatched junction bases numbered 18, after V lost 4 bases and J lost 8 bases. Germline CDR1 and CDR2: MGHRA and YSYEKL. CDR3 in amino acids: CASSPGWTAGGLFDEQFF. The CDR3, as DNA: TGCGCCAGCAGCCCCGGCTGGACTGCGGGGGGGCTCTTCGATGAGCAGTTCTTC.

This clonotype was picked up many times. The J gene is TRBJ1-4, the V gene TRBV18, with D perhaps matching TRBD1 (5 bases). This CDR3 contains 16 residues. V was clipped by 6 bases and J by 0 bases, with 14 bases between them. In germline, CDR1 is KGHSH, CDR2 LQKENI. The CDR3 DNA sequence: TGTGCCAGCTCCCAAATGGGGGGTGCAACTAATGAAAAACTGTTTTTT. Protein product: CASSQMGGATNEKLFF.

This chain connects TRBV13 to TRBJ2-7, with D maybe TRBD1 (5 bases). The CDR3 extends over 14 amino acids. CDR1 is PRHDT and CDR2 is FYEKMQ in the germline V gene (reference sequence). Trimming shortened V by 2 bases and J by 6 bases, and 14 bases separated the two germline ends. The CDR3 DNA reads as TGTGCCAGCAGCTTACTTGCATGGGGCTCCGAGCAGTACTTC. Its protein product is CASSLLAWGSEQYF.

V is TRBV20-1 and J is TRBJ2-7; TRBD2 might be the D (6 bases). CDR1 is DFQATT and CDR2 is SNEGSKA in the germline V gene (reference sequence). Trimming took off 3 bases at V and 2 bases at J, with 11 bases between the two ends. This CDR3 contains 13 residues. The CDR3 loop is CSASTPGAYEQYF. The CDR3 DNA follows: TGCAGTGCTAGTACCCCGGGGGCCTACGAGCAGTACTTC.

This clonotype was counted a few times. The rearrangement links TRBV6-5 to TRBJ2-3; D ambiguous. This CDR3 is 13 amino acids long. V was shortened by 5 bases and J by 4 bases, with 10 bases between the two germline ends. The germline V gene has CDR1 MNHEY and CDR2 SVGAGI. The CDR3 DNA reads as TGTGCCAGCAGTGAACCGGGTTCAGATACGCAGTATTTT. Protein product: CASSEPGSDTQYF.

Many counts were recorded for this clonotype. The chain links TRBV7-9 to TRBJ1-1, with D uncertain. The CDR3 has 14 residues. The germline V gene has CDR1 SEHNR and CDR2 FQNEAQ (reference sequence). V dropped 3 bases and J dropped 4 bases, with 12 bases sitting between them. Written as DNA, the CDR3 is TGTGCCAGCAGCTTTGAGTCGGGATCCACTGAAGCTTTCTTT. It is translated as CASSFESGSTEAFF.

This clonotype was observed a handful of times. J is TRBJ2-2 and V is TRBV5-1, with TRBD1 matching 8 bases. Trimming at V came to 4 bases and at J to 2 bases, leaving 7 bases not matched to a gene. The CDR3 is 16 residues long. Per the germline V gene, CDR1 is SGHRS and CDR2 is YFSETQ. CDR3 in DNA: TGCGCCAGCAGCCGCCGGGACAGGCAAAACACCGGGGAGCTGTTTTTT. Its protein is CASSRRDRQNTGELFF. Together with reference TRBV5-1 and TRBJ2-2, the CDR3 gives the full variable domain: KAGVTQTPRYLIKTRGQQVTLSCSPISGHRSVSWYQQTPGQGLQFLFEYFSETQRNKGNFPGRFSGRQFSNSRSEMNVSTLELGDSALYLCASSRRDRQNTGELFFGEGSRLTVL.